The 2 T cell receptor beta chains reported below all come from one sample, sequenced in a study of blood T cell repertoires in COVID-19. Sequencing was performed with immunoSEQ multiplex PCR; in TCRdb, only in-frame clones are kept and a portion is missing. The sample includes roughly 120,000 clones, approximately 85% seen only once; the top ten take more than 5%. Sequenced: peripheral blood. The receptors here all came from a woman between 55 and 75 years old with COVID-19, enrolled during active disease.

The V call is TRBV28, the J call TRBJ1-6; no definite D call. With 7 bases removed from V and 9 bases from J, the gap between germline ends came to 19 bases. The CDR3 is 15 amino acids. Looked up from germline, CDR1 is MDHEN and CDR2 is SYDVKM. In DNA, the CDR3 is TGTGCCAGCAACGACCGCGGGTATCGGGTTTCACCCCTCCACTTT. Its protein product is CASNDRGYRVSPLHF.

This rearrangement joins TRBV11-2 to TRBJ2-7; 15 bases line up with TRBD2. The CDR3 totals 18 residues. From germline, CDR1 is SGHAT and CDR2 FQNNGV. V shed 4 bases and J 2 bases; nucleotides not matched to a gene: 9. CDR3 DNA sequence: TGTGCCAGCAGCTACGGACTAGCGGGGGGGATCCAGACCTACGAGCAGTACTTC. Its translation is CASSYGLAGGIQTYEQYF.